This T cell receptor beta chain derives from a study of T cell responses to AZD1222 COVID-19 vaccine. General study results and limits: Clonal diversity was possibly underestimated, and white British individuals and females predominated among donors. The study sampled repertoires only after the peak T cell response.

The CDR3 spans 14 residues. Trimming removed 5 bases from V and 4 bases from J, with 14 bases in between. Germline V CDR1 and CDR2: MDHEN, SYDVKM. Comments on this clone: Antigen unknown.

The method was immunoSEQ multiplex PCR; TCRdb's version includes in-frame clones alone and lacks a portion of them. The data hold about 150,000 clones, with about nine tenths observed a single time. The specimen was peripheral blood, collected on day 0 of MenACWY control vaccination. The chain links TRBV28 to TRBJ1-2; no reliable D call. The sequence was obtained from an adult in good health. The chain's CDR3 is CASSPVEVPYGYTF. CDR3 bases: TGTGCCAGCAGTCCCGTAGAGGTTCCCTATGGCTACACCTTC.